The subject of this entry is one T cell receptor beta chain. What antigen it recognizes has not been identified. It has no much larger one-base neighbor in the sample; base qualities were not kept. The collaborating institutions used their own protocols to collect whole blood in K2EDTA tubes. For TCRbeta analysis, collaborator samples were shipped as frozen whole blood, as isolated PBMCs, or as DNA extracted from either sample type. This specimen comes from a study of blood T cell repertoires in COVID-19 (dated by TCRdb to 2018 to 2021). The study in broad terms: The collaborator samples originated in the United States, Italy and Spain and spanned the acute and convalescent phases of COVID-19. The material from the prospective study consisted of cDNA or gDNA derived from T cells, B-cell-depleted T cells, or PBMCs. Subjects who had been exposed to COVID-19, were actively infected with it, or had recovered from it provided the deeply sampled blood TCRbeta repertoires that made up the dataset. The repertoires were released in a freely available public database intended as a resource for research on the immune response to SARS-CoV-2. Samples were obtained from the ongoing ImmuneRACE study (first 160 participants) and from approximately 1,200 subjects provided by 6 global collaborators. Sample metadata almost always included a de-identified subject ID, COVID-19 status, age in years and sex. Where HLA class I and class II types were available, the types were taken from metadata supplied by the sample provider, not from assay-based typing. What the authors observed across the whole study: The quantity of clinical and demographic metadata differed by source and by participant and was supplied without curation.

TCRbeta CDR3 regions were amplified from genomic DNA using the immunoSEQ Assay, a bias-controlled multiplex PCR. As for the authors' bioinformatics: The number of nucleated cells in each sample was estimated from the amplification of reference gene primers within the assay. To quantify the absolute abundance of each unique TCRbeta CDR3 rearrangement, sequence reads were collapsed and filtered. For each sample, productive Simpson clonality was calculated by taking the square root of Simpson's diversity index across productive rearrangements. The immuneACCESS repertoire file appears here via TCRdb, limited to in-frame rearrangements. These files lack a portion of the clones; in checked studies, under half of the deficit traces to unresolved V genes, and the cause of the others is not known. From that table come the V and J calls and clone size; the DNA was used to work out D and trimming. The sample records about 96,000 clones, about 88% of which are singletons. Roughly a sixth of the sample is held by the ten biggest clonotypes.

Spanning cysteine to phenylalanine, the CDR3 consists of 13 amino acids. The DNA shown is the 39-base CDR3, in frame from base 1. Trimming costs V 5 bases and J 1 base, and their ends lie 6 bases apart. CDR1 and CDR2 are read off the germline V gene (reference sequence) as LNHDA and SQIVND. Sequencing used peripheral blood. The chain links TRBV19 with TRBJ1-3; TRBD1 is a possible D gene, resting on 5 matching bases. The receptor was isolated from a woman aged 55 to 70 with acute or convalescent COVID-19. At the DNA level, the sequence is TGTGCCAGTAGTGCAGGGTCTGGAAACACCATATATTTT. It encodes CASSAGSGNTIYF.